This TCR beta chain was captured by sequencing in a study of technical replicates of blood from several donors. Germline V lookup: CDR1 LGHNA, CDR2 YSLEER. Trimming removed 1 base at V and 4 bases at J, with 6 bases between. CDR3 length: 13 amino acids. Produced via immunoSEQ multiplex PCR; TCRdb's table is partial and in-frame only. This sample has around 72,000 clones, with about 89% found just once. The V gene is TRBV4-3, the J gene TRBJ2-3, with D tentatively TRBD2 (5 bases). What was sequenced was PBMCs. The source of this sequence is a human donor in good health. Some clones in this sample may be carry-over from other donors' samples. The DNA for the CDR3 is TGCGCCAGCAGCCAAGTGCGGGCAGATACGCAGTATTTT. This translates into CASSQVRADTQYF.